This T cell receptor beta chain was recovered during a study of a mutant IDH1 vaccine in newly diagnosed glioma. Across the whole study: Pretreatment consisted of radiotherapy, temozolomide, or both, with most receiving both.

Time point: week 47, end of study. Vaccination used 300 ug of mutant IDH1 20-mer peptide per dose, with topical imiquimod. Eight vaccinations were given in weeks 1, 3, 5, 7, 11, 15, 19 and 23. Using immunoSEQ multiplex PCR, the repertoire was profiled, and TCRdb retains in-frame clones only, with some absent. The sample shows 58,000 or so clones, less than 90% of them seen only once. Germline CDR1 is GTSNPN and CDR2 is SVGIG (reference sequence). Between the trimmed V and J ends, which lost 6 bases and 5 bases, there was a span of 17 bases. CDR3 length: 14 amino acids. This clone was seen once. Its cognate antigen is unknown.

This rearrangement joins TRBV30 to TRBJ1-5; D not certain. The sequence was obtained from a woman between 50 and 59 years old with glioma. The input for sequencing was PBMCs, taken from a glioma patient whose treatment included an IDH1 peptide vaccine. The CDR3 DNA follows: TGTGCCTGCTCGCCGGGTCAGCATTATCAGCCCCAGCATTTT. Translated, it gives CACSPGQHYQPQHF.